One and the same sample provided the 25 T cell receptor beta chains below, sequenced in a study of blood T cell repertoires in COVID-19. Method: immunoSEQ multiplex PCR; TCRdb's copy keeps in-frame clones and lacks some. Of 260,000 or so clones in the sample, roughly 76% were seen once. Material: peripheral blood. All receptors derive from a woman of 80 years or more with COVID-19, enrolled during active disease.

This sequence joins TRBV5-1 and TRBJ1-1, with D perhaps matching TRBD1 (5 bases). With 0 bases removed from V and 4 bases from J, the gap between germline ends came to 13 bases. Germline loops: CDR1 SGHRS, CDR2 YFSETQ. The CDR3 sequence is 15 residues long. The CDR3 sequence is CASSLGIGATTEAFF. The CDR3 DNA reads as TGCGCCAGCAGCTTGGGAATAGGGGCGACCACTGAAGCTTTCTTT.

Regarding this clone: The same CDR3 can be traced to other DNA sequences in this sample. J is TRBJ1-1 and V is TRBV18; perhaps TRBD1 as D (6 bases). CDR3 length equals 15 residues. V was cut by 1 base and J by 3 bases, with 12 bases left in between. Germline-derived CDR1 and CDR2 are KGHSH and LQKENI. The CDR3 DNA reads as TGTGCCAGCTCACCACGAACAGGGTCCGACACTGAAGCTTTCTTT. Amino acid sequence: CASSPRTGSDTEAFF.

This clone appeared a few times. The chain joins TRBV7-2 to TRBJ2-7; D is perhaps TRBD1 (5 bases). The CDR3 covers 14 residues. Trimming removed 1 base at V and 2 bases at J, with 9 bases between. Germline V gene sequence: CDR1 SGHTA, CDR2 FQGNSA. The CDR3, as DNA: TGTGCCAGCAGCTTAGTCCAGGGAACCTACGAGCAGTACTTC. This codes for CASSLVQGTYEQYF.

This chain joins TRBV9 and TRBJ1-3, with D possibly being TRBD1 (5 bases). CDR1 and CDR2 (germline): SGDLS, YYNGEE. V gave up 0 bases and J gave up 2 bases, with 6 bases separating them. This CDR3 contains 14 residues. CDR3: CASSVGGAGNTIYF. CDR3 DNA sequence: TGTGCCAGCAGCGTAGGGGGGGCTGGAAACACCATATATTTT. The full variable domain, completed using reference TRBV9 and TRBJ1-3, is DSGVTQTPKHLITATGQRVTLRCSPRSGDLSVYWYQQSLDQGLQFLIQYYNGEERAKGNILERFSAQQFPDLHSELNLSSLELGDSALYFCASSVGGAGNTIYFGEGSWLTVV.

The DNA of the CDR3 is TGCAGCGTTGTAGGGGCTCCATTAGGGCCAGATACGCAGTATTTT. Translating gives CSVVGAPLGPDTQYF. V usage is TRBV29-1 and J usage is TRBJ2-3, with D possibly being TRBD1 (5 bases). Trimming cost V 4 bases and J 4 bases, with 18 bases left between them. CDR1 and CDR2 (germline): SQVTM, ANQGSEA. This CDR3 contains 15 residues.

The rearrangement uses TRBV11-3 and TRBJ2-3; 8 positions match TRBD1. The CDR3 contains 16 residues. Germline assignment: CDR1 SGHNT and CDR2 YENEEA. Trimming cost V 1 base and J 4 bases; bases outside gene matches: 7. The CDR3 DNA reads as TGTGCCAGCAGCTTAGGACAGGGGCTAGACGCAGATACGCAGTATTTT. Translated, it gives CASSLGQGLDADTQYF. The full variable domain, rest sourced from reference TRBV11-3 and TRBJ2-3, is EAGVVQSPRYKIIEKKQPVAFWCNPISGHNTLYWYLQNLGQGPELLIRYENEEAVDDSQLPKDRFSAERLKGVDSTLKIQPAELGDSAVYLCASSLGQGLDADTQYFGPGTRLTVL.

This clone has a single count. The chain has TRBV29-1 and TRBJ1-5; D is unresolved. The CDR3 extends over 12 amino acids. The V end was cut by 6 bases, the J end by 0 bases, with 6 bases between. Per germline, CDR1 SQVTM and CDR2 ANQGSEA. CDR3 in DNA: TGCAGCGTCGGTTATAGCAATCAGCCCCAGCATTTT. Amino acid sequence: CSVGYSNQPQHF.

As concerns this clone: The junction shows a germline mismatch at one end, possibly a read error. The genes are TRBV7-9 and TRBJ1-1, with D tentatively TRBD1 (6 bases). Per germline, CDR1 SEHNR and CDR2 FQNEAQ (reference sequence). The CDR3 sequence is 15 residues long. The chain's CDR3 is CASSPGQWVKTEAFF. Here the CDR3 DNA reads TGTGCCAGCAGCCCTGGACAGTGGGTGAAAACTGAAGCTTTCTTT.

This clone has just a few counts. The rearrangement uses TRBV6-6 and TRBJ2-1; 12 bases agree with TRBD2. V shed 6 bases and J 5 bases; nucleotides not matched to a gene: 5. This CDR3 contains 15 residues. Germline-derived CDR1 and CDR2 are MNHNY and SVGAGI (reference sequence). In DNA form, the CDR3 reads TGTGCCAGCAGCAACCGACTAGCGGGAGACAATGAGCAGTTCTTC. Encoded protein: CASSNRLAGDNEQFF.

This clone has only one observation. CDR3 in amino acids: CASSPRDTLSGANVLTF. The CDR3 coding sequence is TGTGCCAGCAGCCCCCGGGACACGCTCTCTGGGGCCAACGTCCTGACTTTC. This chain uses TRBV7-2 with TRBJ2-6, with D maybe TRBD1 (6 bases). The germline CDR1 and CDR2 sequences are SGHTA and FQGNSA. CDR3 length equals 17 residues. V lost 5 bases and J lost 0, with 14 bases in between.

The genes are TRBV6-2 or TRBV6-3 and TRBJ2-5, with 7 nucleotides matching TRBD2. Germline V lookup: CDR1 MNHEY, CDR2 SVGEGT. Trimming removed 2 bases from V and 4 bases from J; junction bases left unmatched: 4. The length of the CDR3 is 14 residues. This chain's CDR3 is CASSYGGRAETQYF. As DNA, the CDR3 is TGTGCCAGCAGTTACGGGGGGAGGGCAGAGACCCAGTACTTC.

CDR3 sequence (DNA): TGTGCCAGCAGCCAAGGACAGGATGGCTACACCTTC. It encodes CASSQGQDGYTF. V and J are TRBV3-1 (or the pseudogene TRBV3-2) and TRBJ1-2, with D perhaps TRBD1 (6 bases). CDR1 and CDR2 from the germline V gene are LGHDT and YNNKEL (reference sequence). Trimming left V 1 base short and J 6 bases short, with 6 bases between. CDR3 size: 12 residues.

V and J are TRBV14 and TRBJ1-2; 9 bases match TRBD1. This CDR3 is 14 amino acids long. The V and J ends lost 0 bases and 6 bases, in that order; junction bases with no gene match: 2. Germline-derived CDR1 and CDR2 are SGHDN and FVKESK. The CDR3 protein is CASSQETGGNGYTF. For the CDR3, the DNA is TGTGCCAGCAGCCAAGAGACAGGGGGAAATGGCTACACCTTC. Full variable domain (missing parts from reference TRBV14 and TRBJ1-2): EAGVTQFPSHSVIEKGQTVTLRCDPISGHDNLYWYRRVMGKEIKFLLHFVKESKQDESGMPNNRFLAERTGGTYSTLKVQPAELEDSGVYFCASSQETGGNGYTFGSGTRLTVV.

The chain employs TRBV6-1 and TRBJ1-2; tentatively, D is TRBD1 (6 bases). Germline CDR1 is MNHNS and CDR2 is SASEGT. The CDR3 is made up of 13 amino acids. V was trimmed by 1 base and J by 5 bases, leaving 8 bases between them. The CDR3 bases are TGTGCCAGCAGTGAAGGACAGGTTTATGGCTACACCTTC. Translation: CASSEGQVYGYTF.

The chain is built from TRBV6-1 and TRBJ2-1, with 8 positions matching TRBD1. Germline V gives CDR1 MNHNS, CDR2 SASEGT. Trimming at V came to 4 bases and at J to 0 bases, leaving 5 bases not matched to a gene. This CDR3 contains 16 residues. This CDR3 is CASSVAGGSSYNEQFF. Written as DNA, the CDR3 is TGTGCCAGCAGTGTCGCAGGGGGCAGCTCCTACAATGAGCAGTTCTTC.

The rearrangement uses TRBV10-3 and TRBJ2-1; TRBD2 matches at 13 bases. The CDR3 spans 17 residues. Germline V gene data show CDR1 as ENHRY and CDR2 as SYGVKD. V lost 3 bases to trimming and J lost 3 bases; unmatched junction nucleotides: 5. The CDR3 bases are TGTGCCATCAGTGAAGGGACTAGCGGGGAGGTCTACAATGAGCAGTTCTTC. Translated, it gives CAISEGTSGEVYNEQFF.

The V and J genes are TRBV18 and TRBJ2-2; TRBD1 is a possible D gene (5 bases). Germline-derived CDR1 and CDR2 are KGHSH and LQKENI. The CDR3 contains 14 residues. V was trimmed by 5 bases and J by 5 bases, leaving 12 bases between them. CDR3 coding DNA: TGTGCCAGCTCAGAGGCAGGGCGGACCGGGGAGCTGTTTTTT. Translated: CASSEAGRTGELFF.

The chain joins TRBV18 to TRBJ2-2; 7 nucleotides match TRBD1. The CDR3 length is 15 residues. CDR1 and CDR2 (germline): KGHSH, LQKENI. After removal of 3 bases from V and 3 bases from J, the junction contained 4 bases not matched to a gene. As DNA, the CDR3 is TGTGCCAGCTCACCGACAGGGTTCGACACCGGGGAGCTGTTTTTT. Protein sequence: CASSPTGFDTGELFF.

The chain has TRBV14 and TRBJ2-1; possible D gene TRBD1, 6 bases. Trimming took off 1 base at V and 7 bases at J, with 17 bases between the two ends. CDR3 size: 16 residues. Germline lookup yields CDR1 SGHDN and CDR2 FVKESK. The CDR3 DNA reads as TGTGCCAGCAGCCAAGCTAGTAGTAGGACAGCAAATGAGCAGTTCTTC. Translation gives CASSQASSRTANEQFF.

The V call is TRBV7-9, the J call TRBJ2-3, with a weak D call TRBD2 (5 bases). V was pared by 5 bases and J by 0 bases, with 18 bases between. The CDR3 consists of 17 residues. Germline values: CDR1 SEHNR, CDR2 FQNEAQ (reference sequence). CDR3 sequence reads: CASSPYSLDWSTDTQYF. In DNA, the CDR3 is TGTGCCAGCAGCCCCTACTCCTTGGACTGGAGCACAGATACGCAGTATTTT.

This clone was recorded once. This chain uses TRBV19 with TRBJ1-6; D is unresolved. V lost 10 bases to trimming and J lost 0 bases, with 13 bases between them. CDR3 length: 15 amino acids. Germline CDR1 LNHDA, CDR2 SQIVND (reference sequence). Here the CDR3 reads CATHSQDSYNSPLHF. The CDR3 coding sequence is TGTGCCACGCATTCACAAGACTCCTATAATTCACCCCTCCACTTT.

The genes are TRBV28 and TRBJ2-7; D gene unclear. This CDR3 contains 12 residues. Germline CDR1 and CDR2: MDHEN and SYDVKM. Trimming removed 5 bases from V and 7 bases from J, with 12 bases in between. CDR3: CASSPTFREQYF. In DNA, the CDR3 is TGTGCCAGCAGTCCTACCTTCCGGGAGCAGTACTTC.

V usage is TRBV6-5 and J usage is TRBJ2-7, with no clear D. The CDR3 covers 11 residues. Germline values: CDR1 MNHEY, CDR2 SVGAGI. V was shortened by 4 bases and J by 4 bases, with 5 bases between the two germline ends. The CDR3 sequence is CASSSQYEQYF. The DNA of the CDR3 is TGTGCCAGCAGTTCACAATACGAGCAGTACTTC.

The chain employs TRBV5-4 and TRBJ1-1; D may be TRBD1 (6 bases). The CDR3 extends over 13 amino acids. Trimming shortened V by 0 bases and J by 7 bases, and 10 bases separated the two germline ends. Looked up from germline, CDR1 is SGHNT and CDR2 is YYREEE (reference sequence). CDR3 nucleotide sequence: TGTGCCAGCAGCTTGGGGATGACAGGTGAAGCTTTCTTT. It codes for CASSLGMTGEAFF.

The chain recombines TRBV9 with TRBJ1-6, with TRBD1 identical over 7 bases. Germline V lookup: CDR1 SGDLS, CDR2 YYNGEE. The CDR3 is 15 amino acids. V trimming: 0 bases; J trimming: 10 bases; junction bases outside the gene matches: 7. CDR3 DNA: TGTGCCAGCAGCGTAGCGACAGGGTTGAGCTCACCCCTCCACTTT. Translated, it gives CASSVATGLSSPLHF.